This T cell receptor beta chain was obtained from a study of patients and donors after allogeneic stem cell transplantation. With 1 base removed from V and 4 bases from J, the gap between germline ends came to 17 bases. Germline assignment: CDR1 LGHNA and CDR2 YSLEER. This CDR3 spans 17 amino acids. Each CDR3 protein is one row after TCRdb ran MiXCR on the RT-PCR reads. The data show more than 150,000 distinct CDR3 sequences, roughly 22% seen once. The receptor was isolated from a human donor who was either an allogeneic HSCT recipient or a stem cell or donor lymphocyte infusion donor (not recorded which). It is not recorded whose cells these are; they may come from a transplant donor. The material sequenced was blood, either unsorted or a sorted T cell fraction (not recorded which). The chain has TRBV4-3 and TRBJ2-4; a possible D gene is TRBD1 (6 bases). CDR3 region: CASSQGAVGTYKNIQYF. The DNA for the CDR3 is TGCGCCAGCAGCCAAGGGGCGGTTGGGACATATAAAAACATTCAGTACTTC.